Below, 2 T cell receptor beta chains from the same sample are listed, as sequenced in a study of cytotoxic CD8 clonotypes in ibrutinib-treated CLL. TCRdb's table, derived via immunoSEQ multiplex PCR, lists solely in-frame clones and lacks some. The sample records fewer than 150,000 clones, 80% to 85% being singletons. Material: PBMCs, obtained after 24 months of ibrutinib treatment. Receptor source: a human donor with chronic lymphocytic leukemia.

This chain connects TRBV30 to TRBJ1-6, with TRBD1 matching over 7 bases. The V segment lost 5 bases and the J segment 9 bases; nucleotides outside the gene matches: 10. This CDR3 has 14 amino acids. Germline V gene data show CDR1 as GTSNPN and CDR2 as SVGIG (reference sequence). The CDR3, as DNA: TGTGCCTGGGACGCCGACAGGGTGAGTTCACCCCTCCACTTT. Amino acid sequence: CAWDADRVSSPLHF.

This chain uses TRBV19 with TRBJ2-3; the D is unclear. The germline V gene has CDR1 LNHDA and CDR2 SQIVND (reference sequence). The CDR3 has 14 amino acids. V was pared by 1 base and J by 10 bases, with 15 bases between. CDR3 sequence: CASSIGPSFYAQYF. The CDR3 nucleotides read TGTGCCAGTAGTATAGGACCCTCTTTCTACGCGCAGTATTTT. Together with reference TRBV19 and TRBJ2-3, the CDR3 gives the full variable domain: DGGITQSPKYLFRKEGQNVTLSCEQNLNHDAMYWYRQDPGQGLRLIYYSQIVNDFQKGDIAEGYSVSREKKESFPLTVTSAQKNPTAFYLCASSIGPSFYAQYFGPGTRLTVL.